A single sample is the source of the 13 T cell receptor beta chains below, sequenced in a study of sequential checkpoint blockade in melanoma. Sequencing used immunoSEQ multiplex PCR; TCRdb keeps in-frame clones, though not all of them. The table lists approximately 5,300 clones, over 25% of them singletons. Treatment given: randomized to nivolumab then ipilimumab (arm A) or the reverse (arm B). The sample here was tumor tissue (inferred from file names), taken from a patient given nivolumab and ipilimumab in sequence. These receptors all come from a human donor with melanoma.

The J gene is TRBJ2-5, the V gene TRBV15; 13 bases are shared with TRBD2. The length of the CDR3 is 15 residues. V shed 8 bases and J 5 bases; nucleotides not matched to a gene: 8. Germline V gene data show CDR1 as LNHNV and CDR2 as YYDKDF (reference sequence). DNA for the CDR3: TGTGCCACCGGCTGGGGGACTAGCGGGATGGAGACCCAGTACTTC. Translation gives CATGWGTSGMETQYF.

The chain employs TRBV19 and TRBJ1-5, with D maybe TRBD1 (6 bases). The CDR3 covers 17 residues. Looked up from germline, CDR1 is LNHDA and CDR2 is SQIVND (reference sequence). The V end was cut by 3 bases, the J end by 0 bases, with 15 bases between. Here the CDR3 reads CASSMGRTAYSNQPQHF. The CDR3 nucleotides are TGTGCCAGTAGTATGGGCCGGACAGCTTATAGCAATCAGCCCCAGCATTTT.

This clone was detected once. The chain recombines TRBV14 with TRBJ1-2; D unresolved. V dropped 4 bases and J dropped 0 bases, with 9 bases sitting between them. This CDR3 region has 14 residues. Germline loops: CDR1 SGHDN, CDR2 FVKESK. CDR3 nucleotides: TGTGCCAGCAGCCCCGTCCGATCTAACTATGGCTACACCTTC. It encodes CASSPVRSNYGYTF.

By share, this clone counts as medium-sized. This rearrangement joins TRBV29-1 to TRBJ2-7; a possible D gene is TRBD2 (5 bases). The CDR3 sequence is 13 residues long. CDR1 and CDR2 (germline): SQVTM, ANQGSEA. V dropped 7 bases and J dropped 2 bases, with 15 bases sitting between them. CDR3 protein: CSAGSGKTYEQYF. The CDR3 bases are TGCAGCGCCGGATCGGGGAAGACCTACGAGCAGTACTTC.

This clone is large (0.1 to 1%) by share. J is TRBJ2-1 and V is TRBV29-1, with D possibly TRBD2 on 6 matching bases. CDR3 size: 18 residues. The V gene's germline CDR1 is SQVTM and CDR2 ANQGSEA. The chain's CDR3 is CGTAGAKIVTSPYNEQFF. The CDR3 coding sequence is TGCGGTACCGCTGGGGCCAAGATCGTTACTAGCCCCTACAATGAGCAGTTCTTC.

Ten or more counts support this clone. V usage is TRBV11-3 and J usage is TRBJ2-5; D is ambiguous. Trimming shortened V by 5 bases and J by 2 bases, and 12 bases separated the two germline ends. This CDR3 spans 14 amino acids. Germline CDR1 is SGHNT and CDR2 is YENEEA. The CDR3 sequence: CASSPPGVQETQYF. The CDR3 DNA reads as TGTGCCAGCAGCCCACCGGGTGTACAAGAGACCCAGTACTTC.

In its sample, this clone was seen once. V gene TRBV10-2 combines with J gene TRBJ2-7; no definite D call. CDR1 WSHSY and CDR2 SAAADI come from the germline V gene. The germline V and J ends were trimmed by 11 bases and 0 bases, with 17 bases remaining between them. The CDR3 is 14 amino acids. CDR3 in amino acids: CAAIKRVISYEQYF. DNA of the CDR3: TGCGCCGCCATTAAAAGGGTGATCTCCTACGAGCAGTACTTC.

This clone was detected once. This chain uses TRBV19 with TRBJ1-4; D is ambiguous. Germline assignment: CDR1 LNHDA and CDR2 SQIVND (reference sequence). The CDR3 is 14 residues long. The germline V and J ends were trimmed by 10 bases and 1 base, with 13 bases remaining between them. The CDR3 reads CAIKESVTNEKLFF. CDR3 in DNA: TGTGCCATCAAAGAGAGTGTAACTAATGAAAAACTGTTTTTT.

The rearrangement joins TRBV19 to TRBJ2-1; weak D call: TRBD1 (6 bases). The CDR3 runs to 15 residues. Germline V gene lookup returns CDR1 LNHDA and CDR2 SQIVND (reference sequence). The V end lost 6 bases, the J end lost 6 bases, and 18 bases lay between the germline ends. CDR3 DNA: TGTGCCAGTAGCTTCCTACAGGGTCAGGCCAATGAGCAGTTCTTC. Its translation is CASSFLQGQANEQFF.

This clone has just one count. The rearrangement joins TRBV5-1 to TRBJ1-4, with no clear D. Germline CDR1 reads SGHRS; CDR2 reads YFSETQ. The CDR3 covers 14 residues. Deletions cut 2 bases from V and 1 base from J, with 6 bases between. The CDR3 reads CASSFGITNEKLFF. The CDR3 nucleotides read TGCGCCAGCAGCTTCGGCATAACTAATGAAAAACTGTTTTTT.

The chain carries TRBV28 and TRBJ2-7; D is perhaps TRBD1 or TRBD2 (5 bases each). This CDR3 is 13 amino acids long. V shed 6 bases and J shed 3 bases, with 12 bases lying between them. Germline V lookup: CDR1 MDHEN, CDR2 SYDVKM. CDR3 nucleotides: TGTGCCAGCAGGCCATCGGGGCTCTACGAGCAGTACTTC. It encodes CASRPSGLYEQYF.

This clone has more than one count but fewer than ten. The chain recombines TRBV11-3 with TRBJ1-6; the D is unclear. This CDR3 has 15 amino acids. The ends were cut back, 1 base at V and 7 bases at J, with 11 bases in the middle. From germline, CDR1 is SGHNT and CDR2 YENEEA. The CDR3, as DNA: TGTGCCAGCAGCTTAGGGACGCAGCTGAATTCACCCCTCCACTTT. It yields the protein CASSLGTQLNSPLHF.

This clone was seen a few times. The chain combines TRBV28 with TRBJ2-5; no definite D call. CDR1 MDHEN and CDR2 SYDVKM come from the germline V gene. This CDR3 is 15 amino acids long. V gave up 1 base and J gave up 1 base, with 10 bases separating them. The CDR3 DNA is TGTGCCAGCAGTTTATCCGGCCAGAGCCAAGAGACCCAGTACTTC. Residues: CASSLSGQSQETQYF. Using reference TRBV28 and TRBJ2-5 for the parts outside the CDR3, the full variable domain is DVKVTQSSRYLVKRTGEKVFLECVQDMDHENMFWYRQDPGLGLRLIYFSYDVKMKEKGDIPEGYSVSREKKERFSLILESASTNQTSMYLCASSLSGQSQETQYFGPGTRLLVL.